This passage covers 4 T cell receptor beta chains from one sample sequenced in a study of OX40 agonist ivuxolimab in advanced cancers. Receptor libraries were prepared by the immunoSEQ multiplex PCR assay. TCRdb took this table from immuneACCESS and kept in-frame rearrangements with V and J called. Such tables lack part of the clones; where checked against another copy, unresolved V genes explain under half of the gap, and the rest is unexplained. The sample table holds 39,000 or so clones, of which roughly 90% were seen once. The ten largest clones add up to around 0.63% of the sample. Sequencing was performed on CD4+ or CD8+ T cells sorted from blood, taken in a trial of the OX40 agonist ivuxolimab. The receptors shown here come from an adult with an advanced solid tumor such as melanoma, head and neck, liver or kidney cancer.

The chain carries TRBV5-5 and TRBJ1-3; 8 bases line up with TRBD1. Germline CDR1 reads SGHKS; CDR2 reads YYEKEE (reference sequence). Unmatched junction bases numbered 0, after V lost 4 bases and J lost 0 bases. CDR3 size: 14 residues. CDR3: CASSGTGSGNTIYF. The CDR3, as DNA: TGTGCCAGCAGCGGGACAGGCTCTGGAAACACCATATATTTT.

This chain connects TRBV9 to TRBJ1-1; D is unresolved. The CDR3 extends over 13 amino acids. CDR1 and CDR2 from the germline V gene are SGDLS and YYNGEE. V shed 2 bases and J shed 2 bases, with 7 bases lying between them. The CDR3 region has the DNA TGTGCCAGCAGCGTCTGGGGTAACACTGAAGCTTTCTTT. This encodes CASSVWGNTEAFF.

The gene calls are TRBV7-2 and TRBJ2-5; TRBD2 matches 9 bases. The CDR3 totals 15 residues. Looked up from germline, CDR1 is SGHTA and CDR2 is FQGNSA. V lost 3 bases to trimming and J lost 1 base; unmatched junction nucleotides: 3. CDR3 nucleotide sequence: TGTGCCAGCAGCTTTGGGACTAGCCTCCAAGAGACCCAGTACTTC. Amino acid sequence: CASSFGTSLQETQYF.

This rearrangement joins TRBV5-1 to TRBJ2-2; no clear D gene. Trimming removed 2 bases from V and 1 base from J, with 9 bases in between. Germline V gene data show CDR1 as SGHRS and CDR2 as YFSETQ. The CDR3 extends over 15 amino acids. The CDR3 region is CASSFGSGNTGELFF. CDR3 coding DNA: TGCGCCAGCAGCTTCGGGTCCGGGAACACCGGGGAGCTGTTTTTT.